This is a list of T cell receptor beta chains from one sample in a study of T-cell reconstitution after alpha-beta-depleted transplantation in children. TCRdb reprocessed the PCR reads with MiXCR, giving one entry per CDR3 protein. The repertoire holds around 700,000 distinct CDR3 sequences, with around 14% as singletons. This sample comprised PBMCs, obtained before TCRalphabeta/CD19-depleted stem cell transplant. These receptor sequences come from a girl aged 2 to 10 with congenital amegakaryocytic thrombocytopenia, due to receive a stem cell transplant. Both conserved end residues are part of each CDR3. Each record gives: J gene, clone size, D gene, V gene, CDR3 protein, CDR3 DNA. D genes are given only for firm matches. Clone size, where shown, is once, few, many, or a class for clones that have expanded.

j_gene: TRBJ2-7
abundance: many
d_gene: .
v_gene: TRBV15
CDR3aa: CATSRVRRSRDYEQYF
CDR3nt: TGTGCCACCAGCAGAGTTAGACGATCCCGTGATTACGAGCAGTACTTC

j_gene: TRBJ2-2
abundance: many
d_gene: .
v_gene: TRBV29-1
CDR3aa: CSGGLYTNGELFF
CDR3nt: TGCAGCGGAGGGCTATATACCAACGGGGAGCTGTTTTTT

j_gene: TRBJ2-7
abundance: .
d_gene: TRBD2
v_gene: TRBV20-1
CDR3aa: CSAGEVAGALNEQYF
CDR3nt: TGCAGTGCTGGGGAGGTGGCGGGAGCCCTAAACGAGCAGTACTTC

j_gene: TRBJ2-1
abundance: many
d_gene: .
v_gene: TRBV20-1
CDR3aa: CSVPIRDSVGEQFF
CDR3nt: TGCAGTGTCCCGATCCGGGACTCGGTCGGTGAGCAGTTCTTC

j_gene: TRBJ1-2
abundance: .
d_gene: TRBD1
v_gene: TRBV5-1
CDR3aa: CASRETGTGLFYGYTF
CDR3nt: TGCGCCAGCAGGGAGACCGGGACAGGACTGTTTTATGGCTACACCTTC

j_gene: TRBJ2-3
abundance: few
d_gene: TRBD2
v_gene: TRBV5-1
CDR3aa: CASSLATSGNTDTQYF
CDR3nt: TGCGCCAGCAGCTTGGCCACTAGCGGGAACACAGATACGCAGTATTTT

j_gene: TRBJ2-3
abundance: many
d_gene: TRBD2
v_gene: TRBV20-1
CDR3aa: CSASLGGSLESTDTQYF
CDR3nt: TGCAGTGCTAGTCTCGGCGGGAGTCTCGAAAGCACAGATACGCAGTATTTT

j_gene: TRBJ1-5
abundance: many
d_gene: .
v_gene: TRBV5-1
CDR3aa: CASSLTGLDQPQHF
CDR3nt: TGCGCCAGCAGCTTGACAGGGTTGGATCAGCCCCAGCATTTT

j_gene: TRBJ2-3
abundance: few
d_gene: TRBD2
v_gene: TRBV20-1
CDR3aa: CSATGGLAKFVTDTQYF
CDR3nt: TGCAGTGCCACCGGAGGACTAGCCAAATTCGTCACAGATACGCAGTATTTT

j_gene: TRBJ1-1
abundance: many
d_gene: .
v_gene: TRBV9
CDR3aa: CASNPVPNTEAFF
CDR3nt: TGTGCCAGCAACCCCGTTCCGAACACTGAAGCTTTCTTT

j_gene: TRBJ2-4
abundance: many
d_gene: TRBD1
v_gene: TRBV5-1
CDR3aa: CASSITGDWGIQYF
CDR3nt: TGCGCCAGCAGCATCACAGGGGATTGGGGCATTCAGTACTTC

j_gene: TRBJ2-3
abundance: .
d_gene: .
v_gene: TRBV25-1
CDR3aa: CASSEDVTDTQYF
CDR3nt: TGTGCCAGCAGTGAAGACGTAACAGATACGCAGTATTTT

j_gene: TRBJ1-1
abundance: many
d_gene: TRBD1
v_gene: TRBV6-5
CDR3aa: CASSYSRQGGGNTEAFF
CDR3nt: TGTGCCAGCAGTTACTCTCGCCAGGGGGGCGGGAACACTGAAGCTTTCTTT

j_gene: TRBJ1-1
abundance: many
d_gene: TRBD1
v_gene: TRBV5-5
CDR3aa: CASSLTGTVDTEAFF
CDR3nt: TGTGCCAGCAGCTTAACCGGGACAGTCGACACTGAAGCTTTCTTT

j_gene: TRBJ1-6
abundance: .
d_gene: .
v_gene: TRBV20-1
CDR3aa: CSARSSYNSPLHF
CDR3nt: TGCAGTGCTAGAAGCTCCTATAATTCACCCCTCCACTTT

j_gene: TRBJ1-4
abundance: many
d_gene: .
v_gene: TRBV7-8
CDR3aa: CASSFRGAATNEKLFF
CDR3nt: TGTGCCAGCAGCTTTCGGGGTGCGGCAACTAATGAAAAACTGTTTTTT

j_gene: TRBJ2-1
abundance: many
d_gene: .
v_gene: TRBV27
CDR3aa: CASSFSGGLGEQFF
CDR3nt: TGTGCCAGCAGTTTTAGTGGTGGTCTGGGGGAGCAGTTCTTC

j_gene: TRBJ2-5
abundance: .
d_gene: .
v_gene: TRBV20-1
CDR3aa: CSARDLGLLGTQYF
CDR3nt: TGCAGTGCTAGAGACCTCGGACTTTTGGGGACCCAGTACTTC

j_gene: TRBJ2-7
abundance: few
d_gene: TRBD2
v_gene: TRBV28
CDR3aa: CATITSGFGGDEQYF
CDR3nt: TGTGCCACCATAACTAGCGGGTTTGGAGGGGACGAGCAGTACTTC

j_gene: TRBJ2-6
abundance: .
d_gene: .
v_gene: TRBV29-1
CDR3aa: CSVEEGANVLTF
CDR3nt: TGCAGCGTTGAAGAAGGGGCCAACGTCCTGACTTTC

j_gene: TRBJ1-5
abundance: few
d_gene: TRBD1
v_gene: TRBV20-1
CDR3aa: CSAHRGGSNQPQHF
CDR3nt: TGCAGTGCTCACAGGGGGGGTAGCAATCAGCCCCAGCATTTT

j_gene: TRBJ2-4
abundance: many
d_gene: .
v_gene: TRBV29-1
CDR3aa: CSGSDSPTNIQYF
CDR3nt: TGCAGCGGGTCTGACAGCCCCACAAACATTCAGTACTTC

j_gene: TRBJ2-7
abundance: many
d_gene: TRBD2
v_gene: TRBV5-1
CDR3aa: CASSLASSGRPGAYEQYF
CDR3nt: TGCGCCAGCAGCTTGGCGTCTAGCGGGAGGCCTGGGGCTTACGAGCAGTACTTC

j_gene: TRBJ2-1
abundance: .
d_gene: TRBD1
v_gene: TRBV20-1
CDR3aa: CSASSPRDSGLNEQFF
CDR3nt: TGCAGTGCTAGCTCACCTCGGGACAGTGGGTTGAATGAGCAGTTCTTC

j_gene: TRBJ2-7
abundance: many
d_gene: .
v_gene: TRBV20-1
CDR3aa: CSARGTYEQYF
CDR3nt: TGCAGTGCTAGAGGAACCTACGAGCAGTACTTC

j_gene: TRBJ1-5
abundance: many
d_gene: .
v_gene: TRBV2
CDR3aa: CAVTGWRNQPQHF
CDR3nt: TGTGCGGTGACAGGCTGGCGCAATCAGCCCCAGCATTTT

j_gene: TRBJ2-1
abundance: many
d_gene: TRBD2
v_gene: TRBV20-1
CDR3aa: CSARPTSGGNEQFF
CDR3nt: TGCAGTGCTAGACCGACTAGCGGGGGCAATGAGCAGTTCTTC

j_gene: TRBJ2-7
abundance: .
d_gene: .
v_gene: TRBV12-3/TRBV12-4
CDR3aa: CASKVGLFPYEQYF
CDR3nt: TGTGCCAGCAAGGTTGGATTATTCCCCTACGAGCAGTACTTC

j_gene: TRBJ1-2
abundance: many
d_gene: TRBD1
v_gene: TRBV10-3
CDR3aa: CAISNPDRGTYLNYGYTF
CDR3nt: TGTGCCATCAGCAACCCGGACAGGGGCACATACCTTAACTATGGCTACACCTTC

j_gene: TRBJ1-5
abundance: many
d_gene: .
v_gene: TRBV12-3/TRBV12-4
CDR3aa: CASSFSRDQPQHF
CDR3nt: TGTGCCAGCAGTTTTTCGAGGGATCAGCCCCAGCATTTT

j_gene: TRBJ2-3
abundance: few
d_gene: TRBD2
v_gene: TRBV5-1
CDR3aa: CASNLLGTSEYTQYF
CDR3nt: TGCGCCAGCAACCTCCTCGGGACTAGCGAGTATACGCAGTATTTT

j_gene: TRBJ2-7
abundance: .
d_gene: TRBD2
v_gene: TRBV3-1
CDR3aa: CASSQGGTSGYYEQYF
CDR3nt: TGTGCCAGCAGCCAAGGGGGGACTAGCGGGTACTACGAGCAGTACTTC

j_gene: TRBJ2-1
abundance: .
d_gene: .
v_gene: TRBV10-1
CDR3aa: CASGSGLGPYNEQFF
CDR3nt: TGCGCCAGCGGATCGGGCTTGGGTCCATACAATGAGCAGTTCTTC

j_gene: TRBJ1-5
abundance: many
d_gene: .
v_gene: TRBV10-3
CDR3aa: CAISDSLTRDLKSQPQHF
CDR3nt: TGTGCCATCAGTGACTCCCTAACTCGGGACCTTAAGTCTCAGCCCCAGCATTTT

j_gene: TRBJ2-7
abundance: many
d_gene: TRBD2
v_gene: TRBV6-5
CDR3aa: CASSYFPPVAGEEDEQYF
CDR3nt: TGTGCCAGCAGTTACTTTCCCCCAGTTGCGGGGGAAGAGGACGAGCAGTACTTC

j_gene: TRBJ2-5
abundance: .
d_gene: TRBD2
v_gene: TRBV12-3/TRBV12-4
CDR3aa: CASSPGTSSSQETQYF
CDR3nt: TGTGCCAGCAGTCCTGGGACTAGCAGTAGCCAAGAGACCCAGTACTTC

j_gene: TRBJ2-7
abundance: .
d_gene: TRBD2
v_gene: TRBV12-3/TRBV12-4
CDR3aa: CASSPRRREETYEQYF
CDR3nt: TGTGCCAGCAGCCCCAGAAGGCGGGAGGAGACCTACGAGCAGTACTTC

j_gene: TRBJ1-2
abundance: many
d_gene: .
v_gene: TRBV5-1
CDR3aa: CASSVDSGGYTF
CDR3nt: TGCGCCAGCAGCGTGGACAGCGGTGGCTACACCTTC

j_gene: TRBJ2-2
abundance: many
d_gene: TRBD2
v_gene: TRBV12-3/TRBV12-4
CDR3aa: CASSFTGGGTGELFF
CDR3nt: TGTGCCAGCAGTTTTACGGGAGGGGGCACCGGGGAGCTGTTTTTT

j_gene: TRBJ2-5
abundance: many
d_gene: .
v_gene: TRBV20-1
CDR3aa: CSARGEVLETQYF
CDR3nt: TGCAGTGCTAGGGGGGAGGTGTTGGAGACCCAGTACTTC

j_gene: TRBJ2-1
abundance: many
d_gene: .
v_gene: TRBV12-3/TRBV12-4
CDR3aa: CASSWAPHEQFF
CDR3nt: TGTGCCAGCAGTTGGGCCCCGCACGAGCAGTTCTTC